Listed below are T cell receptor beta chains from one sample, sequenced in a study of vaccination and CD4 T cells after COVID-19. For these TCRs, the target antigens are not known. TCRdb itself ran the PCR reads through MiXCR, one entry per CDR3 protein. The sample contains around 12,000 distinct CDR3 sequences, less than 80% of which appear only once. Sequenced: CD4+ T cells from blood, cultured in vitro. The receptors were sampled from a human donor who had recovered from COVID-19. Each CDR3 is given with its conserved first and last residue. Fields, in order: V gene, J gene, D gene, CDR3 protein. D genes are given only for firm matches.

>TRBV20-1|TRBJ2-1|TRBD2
CSAGTSGRSTYNEQFF
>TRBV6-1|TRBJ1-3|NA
CASSDGPGRTIYF
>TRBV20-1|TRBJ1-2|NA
CSAMDGSNYGYTF
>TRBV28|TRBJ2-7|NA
CASNPSGPYEQYF
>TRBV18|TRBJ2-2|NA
CASSPRRSTGELFF
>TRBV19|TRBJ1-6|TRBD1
CAGRGQQLTNNSPLHF
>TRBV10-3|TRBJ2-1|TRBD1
CACRGLGNEQFF
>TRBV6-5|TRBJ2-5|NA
CASSYGRRQRQETQYF
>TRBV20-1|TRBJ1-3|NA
CSARASEGNTIYF
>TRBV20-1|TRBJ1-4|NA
CSAPHGGGGGKLFF
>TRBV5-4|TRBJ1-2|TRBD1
CASSFRRGHGYTF
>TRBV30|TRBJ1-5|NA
CAWSVDRNQPQHF
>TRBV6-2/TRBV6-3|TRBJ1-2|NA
CASRTPGSGTLYGYTF
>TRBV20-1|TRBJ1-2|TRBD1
CSATRTGINYGYTF
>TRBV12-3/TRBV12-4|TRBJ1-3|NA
CASSLARAGNTIYF
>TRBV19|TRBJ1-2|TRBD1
CASSLFGTANYGYTF
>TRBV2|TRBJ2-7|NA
CASSEGTIYEQYF
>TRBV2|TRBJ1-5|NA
CASSGYQNQPQHF
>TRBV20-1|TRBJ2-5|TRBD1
CSAYDRGETQYF
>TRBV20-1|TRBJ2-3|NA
CSARRRDPSTDTQYF
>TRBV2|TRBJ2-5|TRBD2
CASSGLAGGEETQYF
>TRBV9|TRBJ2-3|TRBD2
CASSVAAGGHLDTQYF
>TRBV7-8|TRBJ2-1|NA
CASSLGTSRQGEQFF
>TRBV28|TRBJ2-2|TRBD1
CASTLPQGAGDSAGELFF
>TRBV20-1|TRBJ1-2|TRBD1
CSATGTGYPLGYTF
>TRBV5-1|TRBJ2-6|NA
CASSENGDSGANVLTF
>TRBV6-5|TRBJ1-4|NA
CASSYGGPNEKLFF
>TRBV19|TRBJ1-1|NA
CASNQGLANTEAFF
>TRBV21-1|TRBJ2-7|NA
CASSKGRDRIKNYEQYF
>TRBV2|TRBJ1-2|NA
CASRVEGDLLYGYTF
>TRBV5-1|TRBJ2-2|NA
CASSLGRLVLTGELFF
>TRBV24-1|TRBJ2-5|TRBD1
CATRRQGGTLAQETQYF
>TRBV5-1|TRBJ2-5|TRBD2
CASSLAGTSGNQETQYF
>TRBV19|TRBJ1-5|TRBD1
CASGTGLFQPQHF
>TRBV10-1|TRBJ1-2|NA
CASPERGPAHYYGYTF
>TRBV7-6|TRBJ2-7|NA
CASSKGGDEQYF
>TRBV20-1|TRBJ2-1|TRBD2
CSARETSGGNNEQFF